This T cell receptor (beta chain) was captured by sequencing in a study of early T cells in non-severe SARS-CoV-2 infection. This clonotype was recorded at least ten times. Germline CDR1 is KGHSH and CDR2 is LQKENI. The CDR3 is 16 residues long. With V trimmed by 2 bases and J by 7 bases, 12 bases remained unmatched. cDNA molecules, individually, were tagged with unique molecular identifiers. TCRdb reanalysed the 5' RACE reads using MiXCR and keeps one entry per CDR3 protein. Of about 29,000 distinct CDR3 sequences listed, more than 3.5% are singletons. The source of this sequence is an adult who was a healthcare worker with PCR-confirmed SARS-CoV-2 infection or an uninfected control (not recorded which). The rearrangement joins TRBV18 to TRBJ1-2; TRBD1 matches 8 bases. Sequencing was done on a sample of whole blood. In DNA form, the CDR3 reads TGTGCCAGCTCACCAAATCCCAGGGGACAGGTAGCTGGCTACACCTTC. This codes for CASSPNPRGQVAGYTF. The full variable domain, rest sourced from reference TRBV18 and TRBJ1-2, is NAGVMQNPRHLVRRRGQEARLRCSPMKGHSHVYWYRQLPEEGLKFMVYLQKENIIDESGMPKERFSAEFPKEGPSILRIQQVVRGDSAAYFCASSPNPRGQVAGYTFGSGTRLTVV.